These 14 T cell receptor beta chains came from one sample sequenced in a study of CD8+ T cells in alopecia areata. The treatment: oral pan-JAK inhibitor, 5-10 mg twice daily. RNA, once extracted, was reverse transcribed into cDNA for use as the sequencing template. Sequencing used immunoSEQ multiplex PCR; TCRdb keeps in-frame clones, though not all of them. The repertoire has about 200,000 clones, more than 30% of them found once; the top ten carry around 0.48%. Sequenced material: CD4+ T cells sorted from blood, taken at roughly week 30, from a patient treated with tofacitinib. These receptors all stem from a human donor with alopecia areata.

The V and J genes are TRBV5-1 and TRBJ2-3; the D gene is possibly TRBD1 (5 bases). The CDR3 is made up of 13 amino acids. With 4 bases removed from V and 4 bases from J, the gap between germline ends came to 10 bases. Germline V CDR1 and CDR2: SGHRS, YFSETQ. The DNA for the CDR3 is TGCGCCAGCAGCCCTGCAGGGTCAGATACGCAGTATTTT. Translated: CASSPAGSDTQYF.

The table lists this clone with many counts. The chain uses TRBV7-2 and TRBJ2-7; 10 bases fit TRBD2. The CDR3 is 15 amino acids. Germline trimming cut 5 bases from V and 2 bases from J; bases unmatched to any gene: 6. Germline V gene data show CDR1 as SGHTA and CDR2 as FQGNSA. The CDR3 DNA sequence: TGTGCCAGCAGCCCGGGACTAGCGCGAACCTACGAGCAGTACTTC. Translated, it gives CASSPGLARTYEQYF.

This clone has at least ten counts. The V gene is TRBV7-9, the J gene TRBJ2-7; 7 positions match TRBD2. Germline trimming cut 2 bases from V and 7 bases from J; bases unmatched to any gene: 8. This CDR3 contains 14 residues. CDR1 SEHNR and CDR2 FQNEAQ come from the germline V gene (reference sequence). CDR3 in amino acids: CASSLRGGPEEQYF. CDR3 nucleotide sequence: TGTGCCAGCAGCTTACGGGGAGGGCCTGAGGAGCAGTACTTC.

Worth noting for this clone: One end of the junction does not line up with germline, which may come from a read error. The chain recombines TRBV25-1 with TRBJ2-2, with no clear D. CDR1 is MGHDK, CDR2 SYGVNS, per germline. The CDR3 length is 13 residues. In DNA form, the CDR3 reads TGTGCCAGCAGGGAATCTAGGGCCGGGGAGCTGTTTTTT. Translation: CASRESRAGELFF.

This chain links TRBV7-3 with TRBJ2-2; D possibly corresponds to TRBD1 (6 bases). Trimming stripped 1 base from V and 4 bases from J, with 10 bases between. Germline V gene sequence: CDR1 SGHTA, CDR2 FQGTGA. The CDR3 contains 15 residues. The DNA of the CDR3 is TGTGCCAGCAGCTTAAATGCAGGGGCCACCGGGGAGCTGTTTTTT. Translated: CASSLNAGATGELFF.

This clone has a handful of counts. This rearrangement joins TRBV29-1 to TRBJ2-3, with 8 bases identical to TRBD2. Germline CDR1 reads SQVTM; CDR2 reads ANQGSEA. The CDR3 totals 15 residues. Trimming at V came to 4 bases and at J to 4 bases, leaving 10 bases not matched to a gene. The CDR3 nucleotides are TGCAGCGTTGCTCATCGACTAGCGTTGTCAGATACGCAGTATTTT. It yields the protein CSVAHRLALSDTQYF.

The rearrangement uses TRBV29-1 and TRBJ1-1; 11 nucleotides align to TRBD1. The germline V gene encodes CDR1 SQVTM and CDR2 ANQGSEA. This CDR3 is 13 amino acids long. V trimming: 7 bases; J trimming: 4 bases; junction bases outside the gene matches: 5. As DNA, the CDR3 is TGCAGCGGGAGGACAGGGGGCGTCACTGAAGCTTTCTTT. Amino acids: CSGRTGGVTEAFF.

This clone showed up just a few times. V gene TRBV29-1 combines with J gene TRBJ1-4, with TRBD1 matching 10 bases. The V gene's germline CDR1 is SQVTM and CDR2 ANQGSEA. With 7 bases clipped from V and 6 bases from J, the junction kept 5 bases outside the gene matches. The CDR3 loop spans 13 amino acids. The CDR3 DNA follows: TGCAGCGGGGGGACAGGGGTTGATGAAAAACTGTTTTTT. Translation gives CSGGTGVDEKLFF.

The genes are TRBV4-2 and TRBJ2-1; D unresolved. Germline assignment: CDR1 LGHNA and CDR2 YNFKEQ. V was cut by 1 base and J by 6 bases, with 13 bases left in between. The CDR3 is 15 amino acids. The CDR3 DNA reads as TGTGCCAGCAGCCAAGCTGCAACCTTCGCCAATGAGCAGTTCTTC. This codes for CASSQAATFANEQFF.

The sample holds a few counts of this clone. The rearrangement uses TRBV29-1 and TRBJ1-4; D not certain. The CDR3 spans 16 residues. Trimming left V 0 bases short and J 3 bases short, with 14 bases between. From germline, CDR1 is SQVTM and CDR2 ANQGSEA. CDR3 residues: CSVEDPLVQPNEKLFF. CDR3 DNA sequence: TGCAGCGTTGAAGATCCGTTGGTACAGCCTAATGAAAAACTGTTTTTT.

V usage is TRBV11-2 and J usage is TRBJ1-6; no clear D gene. Trimming pared 0 bases from V and 2 bases from J, leaving 11 bases between. Germline V gene data show CDR1 as SGHAT and CDR2 as FQNNGV. This CDR3 has 17 residues. In DNA form, the CDR3 reads TGTGCCAGCAGCTTAGAAGGGTTCCTGACCTATAATTCACCCCTCCACTTT. It is translated as CASSLEGFLTYNSPLHF.

This clone was counted a few times. The gene calls are TRBV10-3 and TRBJ2-7; D unresolved. Per germline, CDR1 ENHRY and CDR2 SYGVKD. This CDR3 has 15 amino acids. Between the trimmed V and J ends, which lost 0 bases and 1 base, there was a span of 10 bases. CDR3: CAISESPPGSYEQYF. CDR3 sequence (DNA): TGTGCCATCAGTGAGTCGCCCCCTGGGTCCTACGAGCAGTACTTC.

The J gene is TRBJ1-2, the V gene TRBV9; 7 bases line up with TRBD1. This CDR3 is built from 16 residues. The V gene's germline CDR1 is SGDLS and CDR2 YYNGEE. The V and J ends lost 1 base and 3 bases, in that order; junction bases with no gene match: 9. The CDR3 nucleotides are TGTGCCAGCAGCGTATCAGGGGGAATGGAGGACTATGGCTACACCTTC. Its protein is CASSVSGGMEDYGYTF.

A word on this clone: The sample contains more than one DNA sequence encoding this CDR3. Written as DNA, the CDR3 is TGTGCCAGCAGGGACTGGGCGAGGGGCGCCGAGCAGTACTTC. Translation gives CASRDWARGAEQYF. The V gene is TRBV27, the J gene TRBJ2-7; D tentatively fits TRBD1 or TRBD2 (5 bases each). V dropped 6 bases and J dropped 6 bases, with 18 bases sitting between them. CDR1 is MNHEY, CDR2 SMNVEV, per germline (reference sequence). The CDR3 length is 14 residues.